The rows below give T cell receptor beta chains drawn from one sample of a study of cytomegalovirus exposure and HLA in healthy donors. Clones were read by immunoSEQ multiplex PCR, and TCRdb kept only the in-frame ones, dropping some. This sample contains approximately 150,000 clones. Sequenced input: PBMCs. The receptors shown here come from a woman between 45 and 65 years old in good health and CMV-seronegative. CDR3s include the opening cysteine and the closing phenylalanine or tryptophan. A D gene is named only where the DNA matches it firmly.

TGCGCCAGCAGCTCGGGCAGGGTGGCTGGAAACACCATATATTTT	CASSSGRVAGNTIYF	TRBV5-1	-	TRBJ1-3
TGTGCCAGCAGCGTAGGGACAGGTAACTACGAGCAGTACTTC	CASSVGTGNYEQYF	TRBV9	TRBD1	TRBJ2-7
TGTGCCAGTAGTATAGGTTACAGGGGAATGTCTGAAGCTTTCTTT	CASSIGYRGMSEAFF	TRBV19	TRBD1	TRBJ1-1
TGCGCCAGCAGCCACGGACAGGAGGGCCAACCCCAGCATTTT	CASSHGQEGQPQHF	TRBV4-1	TRBD1	TRBJ1-5
TGTGCCAGTGAGCGACAGTTTTCTGGGGCCAACGTCCTGACTTTC	CASERQFSGANVLTF	TRBV19	-	TRBJ2-6
TGTGCCAGCAGCCAGGGGGGGGATTCCTACACAGATACGCAGTATTTT	CASSQGGDSYTDTQYF	TRBV4-2	TRBD2	TRBJ2-3
TGTGCCAGCAGGCTAAACGCGGGGGGCTGGCAGCCCCAGCATTTT	CASRLNAGGWQPQHF	TRBV27	-	TRBJ1-5
TGTGCCACAAAAGAGAAGGACACCTACAATGAGCAGTTCTTC	CATKEKDTYNEQFF	TRBV19	-	TRBJ2-1
TGTGCCAGCAGCTCGCCCCTTCATTTAGCGGGATTTGTCAATGAGCAGTTCTTC	CASSSPLHLAGFVNEQFF	TRBV7-6	TRBD2	TRBJ2-1
TGTGCCAGCAGCTGGGGTTCGGGGGTGGACACCATATATTTT	CASSWGSGVDTIYF	TRBV4-2	-	TRBJ1-3
TGTGCCAGCAGCCTATCAGGACTAGCGGGAGGCGAGCAGTACTTC	CASSLSGLAGGEQYF	TRBV7-3	TRBD2	TRBJ2-7
TGTGCCAGCAGCTTAGAGCTTAGCAATCAGCCCCAGCATTTT	CASSLELSNQPQHF	TRBV7-2	-	TRBJ1-5
TGTGCCTGGAGTAAGGGGGCGATTCGCGAGCAGTACTTC	CAWSKGAIREQYF	TRBV30	TRBD1	TRBJ2-7
TGTGCCAGCAGCCTCGAGGCCCAAGAGACCCAGTACTTC	CASSLEAQETQYF	TRBV6-6	-	TRBJ2-5
TGCGCCAGCAGCATCGAGCGGGGTAGCACAGATACGCAGTATTTT	CASSIERGSTDTQYF	TRBV5-1	TRBD2	TRBJ2-3
TGTGCCAGCAGCTTGAGACAGGGTGGCTACGAGCAGTACTTC	CASSLRQGGYEQYF	TRBV5-4	TRBD1	TRBJ2-7
TGTGCCAGCAGTTTATCAGGCAGCGGGAACAATGAGCAGTTCTTC	CASSLSGSGNNEQFF	TRBV28	TRBD2	TRBJ2-1
TGTGCCTGGGCCCGCCGACAGGACACTGAAGCTTTCTTT	CAWARRQDTEAFF	TRBV30	-	TRBJ1-1
TGTGCCAGCAGCTTAGTTGTCGGGGAGACCCAGTACTTC	CASSLVVGETQYF	TRBV7-8	-	TRBJ2-5
TGCGCCAGCAGCCAGGACCTCGGGTCGGGACTAGCGGGAGCTGGCGAGCAGTTCTTC	CASSQDLGSGLAGAGEQFF	TRBV4-3	TRBD2	TRBJ2-1
TGCAGCGTTGAAGGATTGGGGGCCGAAAAACTGTTTTTT	CSVEGLGAEKLFF	TRBV29-1	-	TRBJ1-4
TGTGCCAGCAGCCAAGCTCCCCGGGACAGTAGCAATCAGCCCCAGCATTTT	CASSQAPRDSSNQPQHF	TRBV4-2	TRBD1	TRBJ1-5
TGTGCCAGCAGCTTGAGGGGGGGAGAGTATCAGCCCCAGCATTTT	CASSLRGGEYQPQHF	TRBV5-5	-	TRBJ1-5
TGTGCCAGCTCACCCAGGACAGGGAAGAACATTCAGTACTTC	CASSPRTGKNIQYF	TRBV18	TRBD1	TRBJ2-4
TGTGCCAGCAGTGATCCAGGGGAATATGGCTACACCTTC	CASSDPGEYGYTF	TRBV9	-	TRBJ1-2
TGTGCCAGTAGTCTCCGGGACTACCTCACAGATACGCAGTATTTT	CASSLRDYLTDTQYF	TRBV19	TRBD2	TRBJ2-3
TGCGCCAGCAGCCAGGTACCGGGACAGGGGGAAGATGAAAAACTGTTTTTT	CASSQVPGQGEDEKLFF	TRBV4-3	TRBD1	TRBJ1-4
TGTGCCAGCAGTTTATGGCGGGCCGAGAACACTGAAGCTTTCTTT	CASSLWRAENTEAFF	TRBV28	-	TRBJ1-1
TGTGCCAGCAGCTCCGGGACAGGGGAGAGGAATGAGCAGTTCTTC	CASSSGTGERNEQFF	TRBV11-3	TRBD1	TRBJ2-1
TGTGCCAGCAGTGAGGACAGGGAGAAGGTTTACTCTGGGGCCAACGTCCTGACTTTC	CASSEDREKVYSGANVLTF	TRBV2	TRBD1	TRBJ2-6
TGTGCCAGCAGGGCCGCAGTTAATGAAAAACTGTTTTTT	CASRAAVNEKLFF	TRBV27	-	TRBJ1-4
TGTGCCAGCAGCTTATTAGGGGGCAGTTCTGGAAACACCATATATTTT	CASSLLGGSSGNTIYF	TRBV5-5	TRBD1	TRBJ1-3
TGTGCCAGCAGTGTCCTCCGGGACAGTGCAGGAGAAAAACTGTTTTTT	CASSVLRDSAGEKLFF	TRBV6-1	TRBD1	TRBJ1-4
TGTGCCAGCAGTGGGGACAAATCCACAGATACGCAGTATTTT	CASSGDKSTDTQYF	TRBV28	-	TRBJ2-3
TGTGCCAGCAGCCTCCTAGGGGCTCCCAATCAGCCCCAGCATTTT	CASSLLGAPNQPQHF	TRBV7-2	-	TRBJ1-5
TGTGCCAGCAGCTTCAGACAGGGCTCACCTCAGCCCCAGCATTTT	CASSFRQGSPQPQHF	TRBV5-6	TRBD1	TRBJ1-5
TGCGCAACCAGGGACACAGATACGCAGTATTTT	CATRDTDTQYF	TRBV5-1	-	TRBJ2-3
TGTGCCAGCAGCTTAGGGCTAGTCCCAGATGAGCAGTTCTTC	CASSLGLVPDEQFF	TRBV7-2	-	TRBJ2-1
TGTGCCAGCAGTTTATCCCGGGGGGCGAACACTGAAGCTTTCTTT	CASSLSRGANTEAFF	TRBV27	-	TRBJ1-1
TGCGCCAGCACCTTGCTCCCCCTCGGGATTCAAGGGTCCGGGGAGCTGTTTTTT	CASTLLPLGIQGSGELFF	TRBV5-1	-	TRBJ2-2
TGTGCCAGCAGCTTGGACCGCGGCAGCTCCTACGAGCAGTACTTC	CASSLDRGSSYEQYF	TRBV5-4	-	TRBJ2-7
TGCGCCAGCAGCCCCCGCCTATCACGGGACAGGGGGCGCAACTATGGCTACACCTTC	CASSPRLSRDRGRNYGYTF	TRBV4-1	TRBD1	TRBJ1-2
TGTGCCAGCAGCTTAGCAGGGGAGGGCTACACCTTC	CASSLAGEGYTF	TRBV11-2	-	TRBJ1-2
TGTGCCAGCAGCAGACAGACAGGGGAAGGGGAAAAACTGTTTTTT	CASSRQTGEGEKLFF	TRBV4-2	TRBD1	TRBJ1-4
TGTGCCAGCAGCCAAGTGACTAGAGTTGGAGAGACCCAGTACTTC	CASSQVTRVGETQYF	TRBV4-2	-	TRBJ2-5
TGTGCCAGCAGTGGGGAAATGGGAGAGCCCCAGCATTTT	CASSGEMGEPQHF	TRBV6-1	-	TRBJ1-5
TGTGCCAGCAGCGGCAGGGTCGACGAGCAGTACTTC	CASSGRVDEQYF	TRBV7-8	-	TRBJ2-7
TGTGCCAGCTCACCGACAGGGTCAATGGTCGATGAGCAGTTCTTC	CASSPTGSMVDEQFF	TRBV18	TRBD1	TRBJ2-1
TGCGCCAGCAGCCAAGTCCTAGCTCGGGAGCAGTACTTC	CASSQVLAREQYF	TRBV4-3	-	TRBJ2-7
TGTGCCAGCAGCCTACAGGCTACTAACTATGGCTACACCTTC	CASSLQATNYGYTF	TRBV6-1	-	TRBJ1-2
TGTGCCAGCGGGGGCAGCGGAGGCAATCAGCCCCAGCATTTT	CASGGSGGNQPQHF	TRBV2	-	TRBJ1-5
TGTGCCAGCAGTTACGGGAGCACTGAAGCTTTCTTT	CASSYGSTEAFF	TRBV28	-	TRBJ1-1
TGTGCCAGCAGCTTCCGGGGACAGGGCGGTGAGACCCAGTACTTC	CASSFRGQGGETQYF	TRBV7-3	TRBD1	TRBJ2-5
TGTGCCAGCAGCCTAGGGAGGAGGACTAGCGGGAGGGACAGAGATACGCAGTATTTT	CASSLGRRTSGRDRDTQYF	TRBV4-2	TRBD2	TRBJ2-3
TGTGCCAGCAGCCCCGACAGATACACCGGGGAGCTGTTTTTT	CASSPDRYTGELFF	TRBV7-3	-	TRBJ2-2
TGTGCCAGCAGAATTCCACACGGGGCCGGGGAGCTGTTTTTT	CASRIPHGAGELFF	TRBV28	-	TRBJ2-2
TGCGCCAGCAGCTTGGAGCCAGGGCCCTACGAGCAGTACTTC	CASSLEPGPYEQYF	TRBV5-1	-	TRBJ2-7
TGTGCCAGCAGTGAAGCGCCCAGGAACACTGAAGCTTTCTTT	CASSEAPRNTEAFF	TRBV6-1	-	TRBJ1-1